The rows below give T cell receptor beta chains drawn from one sample of a study of T cells in Graves' hyperthyroidism and ophthalmopathy. One entry per CDR3 protein results from TCRdb running MiXCR on the multiplex PCR reads. Of around 360,000 distinct CDR3 sequences listed, approximately 16% are singletons. The sample taken for sequencing was blood. The source is an older woman with Graves' ophthalmopathy. Both conserved end residues are part of each CDR3. D genes are given only for firm matches. Rows may omit the clone size; those that give it use once, few, many or a size class.

J gene	clone size	V gene	D gene	CDR3 protein	CDR3 DNA
TRBJ2-1	few	TRBV4-1	-	CASSQEESRGHNEQFF	TGCGCCAGCAGCCAAGAAGAGTCTCGGGGGCACAATGAGCAGTTCTTC
TRBJ1-3	many	TRBV2	-	CASRQEGPGNTIYF	TGTGCCAGCCGCCAAGAGGGACCCGGAAACACCATATATTTT
TRBJ1-5	many	TRBV5-6	-	CASSRGVGLLSNQPQHF	TGTGCCAGCAGCCGCGGCGTGGGCCTCTTGAGCAATCAGCCCCAGCATTTT
TRBJ1-1	many	TRBV10-1	-	CASRSGQTTEAFF	TGCGCCAGCAGGAGTGGGCAGACGACTGAAGCTTTCTTT
TRBJ2-4	few	TRBV28	TRBD1	CASSLGVGTGGLIPKNIQYF	TGTGCCAGCAGCCTTGGGGTTGGGACAGGGGGACTAATCCCCAAAAACATTCAGTACTTC
TRBJ2-1	-	TRBV4-1	TRBD2	CASSQRSSLAGVPPYNEQFF	TGCGCCAGCAGCCAAAGATCGTCGTTAGCGGGGGTTCCCCCCTACAATGAGCAGTTCTTC
TRBJ1-5	-	TRBV2	TRBD1	CASTRQGGDNQPQHF	TGTGCCAGCACCAGACAGGGGGGGGACAATCAGCCCCAGCATTTT
TRBJ2-2	few	TRBV10-2	-	CASSGYTGELFF	TGCGCCAGCAGTGGGTACACCGGGGAGCTGTTTTTT
TRBJ1-5	few	TRBV19	TRBD1	CASSRTGAKQPQHF	TGTGCCAGTAGTAGGACAGGAGCAAAACAGCCCCAGCATTTT
TRBJ2-1	many	TRBV14	-	CASSLTRVQVGEQFF	TGTGCCAGCAGCCTTACTAGAGTCCAAGTGGGTGAGCAGTTCTTC
TRBJ2-5	many	TRBV7-9	-	CASSHETQYF	TGTGCCAGCTCGCACGAGACCCAGTACTTC